A single T cell receptor beta chain is shown here with its context. Antigen: not known. The record originates from a study of Ad26.COV2.S vaccination and SARS-CoV-2 variants. Study summary: This donor came from the COV1001 trial of Ad26.COV2.S. Study observations and caveats: The authors reported substantial breadth in spike-specific CD8+ and CD4+ T cell responses after vaccination.

The treatment is: around 19 received Ad26.COV2.S at low or high dose, single or two shots; several received placebo; per-sample allocation not given. Day 63 after the first vaccine or placebo injection was the time point for sampling. Donation came from an adult in Boston who was aged 18-55 years. Using immunoSEQ multiplex PCR, the repertoire was profiled, and TCRdb retains in-frame clones only, with some absent. In the table there are around 300,000 clones, 65% to 90% of which are singletons. The germline V gene has CDR1 KGHSH and CDR2 LQKENI. V lost 3 bases, J lost 3 bases, and 14 bases lay in between. CDR3 size: 15 residues.

The sequencing used peripheral blood, collected in a trial of Ad26.COV2.S vaccine versus placebo. This sequence was found in a person aged 18 to 59 who received the Ad26.COV2.S COVID-19 vaccine or a placebo. The chain carries TRBV18 and TRBJ1-2; tentatively, D is TRBD1 (5 bases). The CDR3 here is CASSPVGATDYGYTF. The CDR3 DNA follows: TGTGCCAGCTCACCGGTAGGGGCCACGGACTATGGCTACACCTTC.